The entry below gives a single TCR beta chain sequence along with its context. The antigen remains unidentified. One junction end disagrees with the germline gene, perhaps due to a read error. Reverse transcribing all isolated RNA meant expressed TCRB transcripts were sequenced. Measured with immunoSEQ multiplex PCR; TCRdb has only the in-frame clones, and not every one. Found here are 200,000 to 300,000 clones, approximately 10% of them singletons; the top ten hold 0.017%. CDR1 is MNHNS, CDR2 SASEGT, per germline. The CDR3 is 11 amino acids. The data were obtained in a study of beta chain features in type 1 diabetes. Study-level findings and limits: Significant though moderate, a shortening of TCRB CDR3s appeared in all four CD4+ subsets of Type 1 diabetes patients.

The genes are TRBV6-1 and TRBJ2-1; 8 nucleotides align to TRBD2. The clonotype comes from a man aged 30-40 years with type 1 diabetes. Sequencing was carried out using naive CD4+ T cells from blood. The CDR3 DNA reads TGTGCCAGCACCTCGGGGGGGGAAGCCGTCTTC. Translation: CASTSGGEAVF.